This T cell receptor (beta chain) stems from a study of preoperative IRX-2 immunotherapy in early breast cancer (dated by TCRdb to between 2017 and 2020). The sample's treatment or condition, from its label and the paper: preoperative locoregional IRX-2 cytokine immunotherapy. The samples were obtained from a phase Ib study that tested preoperative, locoregional IRX-2 cytokine immunotherapy meant to prime immune responses. Before surgery, IRX-2 was given to the donors, who were patients with early-stage breast cancer. The library was generated by the immunoSEQ multiplex PCR assay. Drawn from immuneACCESS, this table holds only the in-frame rearrangements with V and J called that TCRdb kept. Clones are partly lost; checked studies trace under half to an unresolved V gene and leave the rest unexplained. The sample table lists around 95,000 clones, more than 80% of them with a count of one. The ten most abundant clones make up roughly 2% of the sample.

Concerning this clone itself: Its antigen remains undetermined. No base qualities exist here, and no much larger clone lies one base off it.

CDR1 KGHSH and CDR2 LQKENI were looked up in the germline V gene. For this chain, trimming is 4 bases at the V end and 3 bases at the J end, and the number of junction bases without a gene match is 14. Including the terminal cysteine and phenylalanine, the CDR3 comprises 19 residues. The read is trimmed to its CDR3 DNA, 57 bases read in frame from base 1. This sequence uses TRBV18 and TRBJ2-2; TRBD1 matches 10 bases in the middle. The TCR comes from a human donor with breast cancer. Sample: tumor tissue, taken after IRX-2 immunotherapy. DNA sequence: TGTGCCAGCTCACTCAAACACAAGGGACAGGGGAGATACACCGGGGAGCTGTTTTTT. Translated, it reads CASSLKHKGQGRYTGELFF.